The rows below give T cell receptor beta chains drawn from one sample of a study of response to subunit inactivated influenza vaccine. Each CDR3 protein is one row after TCRdb ran MiXCR on the RT-PCR reads. The sample has approximately 520,000 distinct CDR3 sequences, approximately 15% seen once. The starting material was CD4+ T cells sorted from PBMCs, obtained around 25 months after vaccination. Receptor source: a man between 50 and 75 years old who received an inactivated influenza vaccine. Both conserved end residues are trimmed from each CDR3. Fields, in order: CDR3 length, J gene, V gene, CDR3 protein.

>12|TRBJ2-1|TRBV20-1
SATRTSGGGEQF
>14|TRBJ2-1|TRBV6-2/TRBV6-3
ASSYWGGRAYNEQF
>13|TRBJ2-2|TRBV20-1
SATDRAANTGELF
>12|TRBJ2-5|TRBV12-3/TRBV12-4
ASSFDRFLETQY
>10|TRBJ1-3|TRBV30
AGGRVGNTIY
>13|TRBJ1-2|TRBV5-1
ASSLGTGGSAGYT
>11|TRBJ2-1|TRBV12-3/TRBV12-4
ASSLIKGDEQF
>14|TRBJ1-3|TRBV28
ASSAETLRSGNTIY
>13|TRBJ2-1|TRBV29-1
STGLAGLSYNEQF
>9|TRBJ2-7|TRBV29-1
SVDNSYEQY
>14|TRBJ2-1|TRBV5-1
ASTPPGLAEFNEQF
>13|TRBJ1-2|TRBV18
ASSPVTGTPNGYT
>10|TRBJ2-1|TRBV29-1
SVVKGANEQF
>14|TRBJ1-4|TRBV4-3
ASSRGTLATNEKLF
>14|TRBJ2-2|TRBV20-1
SASPRGGANTGELF
>14|TRBJ1-2|TRBV10-3
AISDPRQGVNYGYT
>13|TRBJ2-1|TRBV4-1
ASSQALDRYNEQF
>10|TRBJ1-2|TRBV3-1
ASSQGTPGYT
>16|TRBJ2-7|TRBV11-1
ASSPPGVFSAGSYEQY
>14|TRBJ2-3|TRBV11-1
ASSLYRDYTPDTQY
>11|TRBJ2-1|TRBV5-1
ASRGLAAWGQF
>12|TRBJ2-3|TRBV12-3/TRBV12-4
ASSSGSSTDTQY
>12|TRBJ2-3|TRBV28
ASSTSGVPDTQY
>13|TRBJ2-7|TRBV20-1
SADAGTGSSYEQY
>13|TRBJ2-2|TRBV20-1
SASRTGWGTGELF
>10|TRBJ2-7|TRBV3-1
ASSHSKGEQY
>14|TRBJ1-6|TRBV4-3
ASSRRQGVGNSPLH
>14|TRBJ2-3|TRBV7-2
ASSLGDGRNTDTQY
>12|TRBJ2-2|TRBV6-5
ASSYGRNTGELF
>13|TRBJ1-6|TRBV5-1
ASRPAGSYNSPLH
>12|TRBJ1-3|TRBV10-3
AMRQDLSGNTIY
>13|TRBJ2-6|TRBV20-1
SAPEGGSGANVLT
>13|TRBJ2-1|TRBV2
ASSEQGGTYNEQF
>15|TRBJ2-3|TRBV7-9
ASSVSRQVLFADTQY
>10|TRBJ2-1|TRBV3-1
ASSPTSHEQF
>14|TRBJ2-7|TRBV5-1
ASSFSGGALVDEQY
>12|TRBJ2-5|TRBV5-1
ASSLDRGMETQY
>14|TRBJ2-2|TRBV4-3
ASSLSGGAVTGELF
>14|TRBJ1-3|TRBV7-8
ASSQALTGGGNTIY
>13|TRBJ1-5|TRBV19
ASSMAGGKNQPQH
>12|TRBJ2-7|TRBV4-1
ASSQYVIGYEQY
>13|TRBJ2-1|TRBV7-2
ASSPLPGQGNEQF
>15|TRBJ2-5|TRBV7-8
ASSSIRRRRDGETQY
>14|TRBJ1-1|TRBV28
ASRRRPGLKYTEAF
>13|TRBJ1-4|TRBV6-1
ASSERGLNNEKLF
>10|TRBJ1-1|TRBV29-1
SASASNTEAF
>14|TRBJ2-1|TRBV3-1
ASRPLTSGGANEQF
>12|TRBJ1-2|TRBV28
ASSLQRFSGGYT
>14|TRBJ2-7|TRBV20-1
SATPSWGLANYEQY
>15|TRBJ2-1|TRBV24-1
ATSDPFAGAGYNEQF
>12|TRBJ2-5|TRBV7-9
ASSTPGLQETQY